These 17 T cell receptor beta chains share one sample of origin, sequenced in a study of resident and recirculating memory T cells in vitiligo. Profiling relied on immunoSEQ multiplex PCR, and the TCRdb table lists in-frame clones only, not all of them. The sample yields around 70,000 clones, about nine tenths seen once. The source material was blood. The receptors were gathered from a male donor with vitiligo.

The CDR3 is CASSQGSGDRGLTNEKLFF. DNA for the CDR3: TGTGCCAGCAGCCAAGGATCGGGAGACAGGGGGCTAACTAATGAAAAACTGTTTTTT. The chain recombines TRBV4-2 with TRBJ1-4; TRBD1 agrees at 10 bases. Germline loops: CDR1 LGHNA, CDR2 YNFKEQ. The V gene end was trimmed by 1 base and the J gene end by 1 base; junction bases not matched to a gene: 9. CDR3 length equals 19 residues.

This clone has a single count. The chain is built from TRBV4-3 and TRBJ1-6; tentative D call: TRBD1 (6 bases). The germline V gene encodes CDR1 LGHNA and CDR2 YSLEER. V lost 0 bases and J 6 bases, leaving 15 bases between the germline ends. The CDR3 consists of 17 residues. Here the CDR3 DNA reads TGCGCCAGCAGCCAAGAGGTTCACAGGGAAGGTAATTCACCCCTCCACTTT. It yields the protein CASSQEVHREGNSPLHF.

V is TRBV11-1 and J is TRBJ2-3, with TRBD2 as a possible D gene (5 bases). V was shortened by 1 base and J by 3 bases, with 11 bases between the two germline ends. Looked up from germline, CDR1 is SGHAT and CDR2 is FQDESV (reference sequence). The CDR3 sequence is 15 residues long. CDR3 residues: CASSLGGYGTDTQYF. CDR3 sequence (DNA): TGTGCCAGCAGCTTAGGAGGGTACGGAACAGATACGCAGTATTTT.

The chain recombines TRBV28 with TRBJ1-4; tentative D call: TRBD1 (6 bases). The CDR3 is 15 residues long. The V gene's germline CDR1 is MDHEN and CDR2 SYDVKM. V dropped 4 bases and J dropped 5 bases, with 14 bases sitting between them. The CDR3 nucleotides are TGTGCCAGCAGTTCTGCAGGGGTTGGGAATGAAAAACTGTTTTTT. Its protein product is CASSSAGVGNEKLFF.

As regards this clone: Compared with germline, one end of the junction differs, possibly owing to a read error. CDR3 protein: CASSPQGGAEAFF. CDR3 nucleotide sequence: TGTGCCAGCAGCCCCCAGGGAGGGGCTGAGGCTTTCTTT. The V and J genes are TRBV7-3 and TRBJ1-1; a weak D match, TRBD1 (5 bases). Germline-derived CDR1 and CDR2 are SGHTA and FQGTGA. CDR3 length: 13 amino acids. Filled out from reference TRBV7-3 and TRBJ1-1, the complete variable domain reads GAGVSQTPSNKVTEKGKYVELRCDPISGHTALYWYRQSLGQGPEFLIYFQGTGAADDSGLPNDRFFAVRPEGSVSTLKIQRTERGDSAVYLCASSPQGGAEAFFGQGTRLTVV.

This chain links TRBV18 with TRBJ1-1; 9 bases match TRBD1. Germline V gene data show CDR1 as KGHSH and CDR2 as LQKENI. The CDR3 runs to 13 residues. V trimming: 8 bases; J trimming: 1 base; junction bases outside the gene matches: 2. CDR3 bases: TGTGCCAGCGGGGACAGGGAGAACACTGAAGCTTTCTTT. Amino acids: CASGDRENTEAFF.

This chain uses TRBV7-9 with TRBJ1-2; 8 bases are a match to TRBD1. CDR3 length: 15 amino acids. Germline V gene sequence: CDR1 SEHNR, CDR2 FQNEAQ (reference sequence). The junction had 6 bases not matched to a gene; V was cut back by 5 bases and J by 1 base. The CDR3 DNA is TGTGCCAGCAGCCCCTGGACAGGGCATAACTATGGCTACACCTTC. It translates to CASSPWTGHNYGYTF.

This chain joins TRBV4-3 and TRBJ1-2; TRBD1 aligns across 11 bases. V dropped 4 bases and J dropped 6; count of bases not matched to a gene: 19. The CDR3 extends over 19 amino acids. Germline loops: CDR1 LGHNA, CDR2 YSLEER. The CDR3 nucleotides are TGCGCCAGCAGCCTCACCGGGACAGGGGGTTTAAATCCCAGTGATGGCTACACCTTC. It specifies CASSLTGTGGLNPSDGYTF.

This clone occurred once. The CDR3 region is CASSSRGAKVYEQYF. The DNA for the CDR3 is TGTGCCAGTAGTAGTCGGGGGGCGAAGGTCTACGAGCAGTACTTC. This chain links TRBV19 with TRBJ2-7; maybe TRBD2 (7 bases). Germline CDR1 reads LNHDA; CDR2 reads SQIVND (reference sequence). This CDR3 spans 15 amino acids. Trimming removed 4 bases at V and 3 bases at J, with 16 bases between.

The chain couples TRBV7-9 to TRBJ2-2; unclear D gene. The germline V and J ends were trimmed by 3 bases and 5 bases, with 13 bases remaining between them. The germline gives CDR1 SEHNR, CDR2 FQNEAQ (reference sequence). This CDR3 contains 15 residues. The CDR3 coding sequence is TGTGCCAGCAGCTTGCTAGACTCGAGGACCGGGGAGCTGTTTTTT. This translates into CASSLLDSRTGELFF.

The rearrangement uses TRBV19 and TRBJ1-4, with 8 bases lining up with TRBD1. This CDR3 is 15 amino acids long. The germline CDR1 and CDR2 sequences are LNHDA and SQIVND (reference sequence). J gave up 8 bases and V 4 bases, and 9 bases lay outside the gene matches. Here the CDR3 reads CASSTQDRVDEKLFF. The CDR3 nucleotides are TGTGCCAGTAGTACCCAGGACAGGGTGGACGAAAAACTGTTTTTT.

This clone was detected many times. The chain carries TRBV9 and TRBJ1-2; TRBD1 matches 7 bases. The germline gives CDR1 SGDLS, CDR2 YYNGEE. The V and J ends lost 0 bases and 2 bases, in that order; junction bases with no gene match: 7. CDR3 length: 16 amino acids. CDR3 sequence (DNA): TGTGCCAGCAGCGTAGGGGAACAGGGGCGGAACTATGGCTACACCTTC. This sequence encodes CASSVGEQGRNYGYTF. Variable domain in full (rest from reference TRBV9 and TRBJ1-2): DSGVTQTPKHLITATGQRVTLRCSPRSGDLSVYWYQQSLDQGLQFLIQYYNGEERAKGNILERFSAQQFPDLHSELNLSSLELGDSALYFCASSVGEQGRNYGYTFGSGTRLTVV.

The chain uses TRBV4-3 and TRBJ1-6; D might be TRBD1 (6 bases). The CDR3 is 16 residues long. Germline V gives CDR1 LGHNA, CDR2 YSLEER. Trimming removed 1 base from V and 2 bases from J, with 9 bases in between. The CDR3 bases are TGCGCCAGCAGCCAAGGATACAGGGCCTATAATTCACCCCTCCACTTT. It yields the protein CASSQGYRAYNSPLHF.

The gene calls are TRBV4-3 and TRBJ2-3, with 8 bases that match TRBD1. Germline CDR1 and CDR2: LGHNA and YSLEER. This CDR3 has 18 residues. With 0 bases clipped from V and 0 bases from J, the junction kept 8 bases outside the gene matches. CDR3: CASSQDRARGQSTDTQYF. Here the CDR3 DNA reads TGCGCCAGCAGCCAAGATAGAGCCAGGGGGCAAAGCACAGATACGCAGTATTTT.

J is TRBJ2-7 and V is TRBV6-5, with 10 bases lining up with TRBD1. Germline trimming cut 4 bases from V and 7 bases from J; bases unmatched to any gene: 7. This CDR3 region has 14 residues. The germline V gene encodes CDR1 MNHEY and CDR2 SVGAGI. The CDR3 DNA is TGTGCCAGCAGTTCGGGACAGGGGTTCAGGGAGCAGTACTTC. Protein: CASSSGQGFREQYF.

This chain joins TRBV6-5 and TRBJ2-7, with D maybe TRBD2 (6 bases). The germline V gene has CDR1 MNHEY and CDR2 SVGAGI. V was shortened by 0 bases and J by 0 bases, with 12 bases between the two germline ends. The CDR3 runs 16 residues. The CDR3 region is CASSYSGDSSSYEQYF. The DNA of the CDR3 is TGTGCCAGCAGTTACTCGGGGGACTCAAGCTCCTACGAGCAGTACTTC.

CDR3 residues: CASSSPGVGRGEQYF. DNA for the CDR3: TGTGCCAGCAGCTCCCCCGGTGTGGGTCGAGGCGAGCAGTACTTC. The chain uses TRBV7-9 and TRBJ2-7; no clear D. CDR3 length equals 15 residues. Germline assignment: CDR1 SEHNR and CDR2 FQNEAQ (reference sequence). Trimming stripped 4 bases from V and 6 bases from J, with 19 bases between.